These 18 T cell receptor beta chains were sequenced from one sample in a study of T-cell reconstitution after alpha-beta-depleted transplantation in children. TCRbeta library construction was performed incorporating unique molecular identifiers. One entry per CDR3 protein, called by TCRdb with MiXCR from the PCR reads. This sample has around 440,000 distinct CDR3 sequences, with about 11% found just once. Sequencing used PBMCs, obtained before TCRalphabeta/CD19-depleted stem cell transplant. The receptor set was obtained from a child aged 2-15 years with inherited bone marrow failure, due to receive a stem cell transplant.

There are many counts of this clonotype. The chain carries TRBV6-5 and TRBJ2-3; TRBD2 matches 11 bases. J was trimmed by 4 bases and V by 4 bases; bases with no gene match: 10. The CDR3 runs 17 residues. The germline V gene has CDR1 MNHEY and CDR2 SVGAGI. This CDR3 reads CASSWILAGGESDTQYF. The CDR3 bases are TGTGCCAGCAGTTGGATTCTAGCGGGAGGAGAGTCAGATACGCAGTATTTT.

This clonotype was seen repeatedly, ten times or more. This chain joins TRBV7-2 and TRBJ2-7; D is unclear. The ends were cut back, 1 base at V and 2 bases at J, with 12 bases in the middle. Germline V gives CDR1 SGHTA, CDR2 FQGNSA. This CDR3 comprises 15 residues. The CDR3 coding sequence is TGTGCCAGCAGCTTAGACCCGGATTGGGCCTACGAGCAGTACTTC. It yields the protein CASSLDPDWAYEQYF.

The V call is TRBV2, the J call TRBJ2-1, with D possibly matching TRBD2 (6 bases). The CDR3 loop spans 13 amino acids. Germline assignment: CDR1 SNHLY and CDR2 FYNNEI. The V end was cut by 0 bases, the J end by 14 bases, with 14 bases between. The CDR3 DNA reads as TGTGCCAGCAGTGAAGCGCTTCGGGACTTGAAGTTCTTC. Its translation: CASSEALRDLKFF.

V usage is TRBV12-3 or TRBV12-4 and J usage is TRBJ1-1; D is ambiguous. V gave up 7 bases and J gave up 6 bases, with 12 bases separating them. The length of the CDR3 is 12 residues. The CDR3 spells CASTQRWSEAFF. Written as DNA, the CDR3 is TGTGCCAGCACCCAAAGGTGGTCTGAAGCTTTCTTT.

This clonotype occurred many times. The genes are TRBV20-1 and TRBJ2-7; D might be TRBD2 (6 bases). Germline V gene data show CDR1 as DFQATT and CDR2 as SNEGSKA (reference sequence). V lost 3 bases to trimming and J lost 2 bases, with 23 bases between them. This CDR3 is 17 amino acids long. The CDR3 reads CSASPFSGGLKTYEQYF. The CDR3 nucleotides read TGCAGTGCTAGTCCCTTTAGCGGCGGACTCAAAACCTACGAGCAGTACTTC.

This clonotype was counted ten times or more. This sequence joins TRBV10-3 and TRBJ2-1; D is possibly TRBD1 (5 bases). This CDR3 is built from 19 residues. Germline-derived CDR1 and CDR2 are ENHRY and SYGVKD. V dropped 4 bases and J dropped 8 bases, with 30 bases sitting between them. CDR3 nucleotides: TGTGCCATCAGTGGAGATGCGAATTCTGGGGCCATTTACCGCGATGAGCAGTTCTTC. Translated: CAISGDANSGAIYRDEQFF.

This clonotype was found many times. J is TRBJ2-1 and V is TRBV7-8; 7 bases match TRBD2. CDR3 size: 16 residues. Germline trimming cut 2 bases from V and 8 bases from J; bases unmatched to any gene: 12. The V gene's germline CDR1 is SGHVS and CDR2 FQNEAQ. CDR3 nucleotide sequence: TGTGCCAGCAGCTTACAGCCGACTAGCTGGAGCGATGAGCAGTTCTTC. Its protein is CASSLQPTSWSDEQFF.

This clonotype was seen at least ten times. The CDR3 here is CASSFPGGVFGYTF. In DNA, the CDR3 is TGTGCCAGCAGTTTTCCAGGGGGAGTTTTCGGCTACACCTTC. The chain joins TRBV28 to TRBJ1-2; 7 positions match TRBD1. This CDR3 comprises 14 residues. J gave up 8 bases and V 3 bases, and 9 bases lay outside the gene matches. Per germline, CDR1 MDHEN and CDR2 SYDVKM.

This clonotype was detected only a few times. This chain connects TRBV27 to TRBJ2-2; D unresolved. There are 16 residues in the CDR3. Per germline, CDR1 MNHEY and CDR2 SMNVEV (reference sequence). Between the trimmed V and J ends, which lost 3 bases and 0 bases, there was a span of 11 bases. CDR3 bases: TGTGCCAGCAGTTTTTGGGCAACCGCGAACACCGGGGAGCTGTTTTTT. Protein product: CASSFWATANTGELFF.

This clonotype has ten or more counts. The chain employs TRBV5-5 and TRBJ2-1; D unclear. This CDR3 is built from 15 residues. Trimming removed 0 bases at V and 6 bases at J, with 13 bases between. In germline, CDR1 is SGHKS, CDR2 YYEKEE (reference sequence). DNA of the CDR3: TGTGCCAGCAGCTTGGAGCAGTCCTATCGCAATGAGCAGTTCTTC. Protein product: CASSLEQSYRNEQFF. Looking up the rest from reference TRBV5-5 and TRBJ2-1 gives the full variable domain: DAGVTQSPTHLIKTRGQQVTLRCSPISGHKSVSWYQQVLGQGPQFIFQYYEKEERGRGNFPDRFSARQFPNYSSELNVNALLLGDSALYLCASSLEQSYRNEQFFGPGTRLTVL.

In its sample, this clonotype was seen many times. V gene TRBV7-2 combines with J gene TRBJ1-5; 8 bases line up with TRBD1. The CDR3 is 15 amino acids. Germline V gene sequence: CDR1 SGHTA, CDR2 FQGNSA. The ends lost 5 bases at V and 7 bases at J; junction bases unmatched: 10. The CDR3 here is CASSLNTGGYQPQHF. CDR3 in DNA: TGTGCCAGCAGCCTTAACACAGGGGGGTACCAGCCCCAGCATTTT.

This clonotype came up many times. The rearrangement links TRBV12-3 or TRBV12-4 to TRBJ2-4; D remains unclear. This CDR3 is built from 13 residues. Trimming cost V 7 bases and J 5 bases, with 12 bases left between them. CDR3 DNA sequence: TGTGCCAGCACCCTCCCCAGCCAAAACATTCAGTACTTC. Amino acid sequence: CASTLPSQNIQYF.

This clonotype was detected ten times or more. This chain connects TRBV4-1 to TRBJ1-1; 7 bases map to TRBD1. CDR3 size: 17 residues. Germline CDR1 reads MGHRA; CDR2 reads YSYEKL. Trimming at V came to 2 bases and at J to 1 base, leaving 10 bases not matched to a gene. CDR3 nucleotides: TGCGCCAGCAGCCAACACCCAGGGGGTCCGGGGAACACTGAAGCTTTCTTT. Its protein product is CASSQHPGGPGNTEAFF.

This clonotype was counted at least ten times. CDR3 sequence (DNA): TGTGCCAGCAGTGACGGGAGTTGGATCTCTGGAAACACCATATATTTT. Its protein product is CASSDGSWISGNTIYF. The chain has TRBV6-1 and TRBJ1-3; unclear D gene. CDR1 is MNHNS, CDR2 SASEGT, per germline. Deletions cut 3 bases from V and 0 bases from J, with 12 bases between. CDR3 length: 16 amino acids.

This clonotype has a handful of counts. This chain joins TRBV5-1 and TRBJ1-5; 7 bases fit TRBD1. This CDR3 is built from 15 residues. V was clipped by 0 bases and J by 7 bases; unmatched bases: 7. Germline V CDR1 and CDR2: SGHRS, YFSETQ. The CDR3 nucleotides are TGCGCCAGCAGCTTGGCCGGACAGGCGAGGCAGCCCCAGCATTTT. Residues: CASSLAGQARQPQHF.

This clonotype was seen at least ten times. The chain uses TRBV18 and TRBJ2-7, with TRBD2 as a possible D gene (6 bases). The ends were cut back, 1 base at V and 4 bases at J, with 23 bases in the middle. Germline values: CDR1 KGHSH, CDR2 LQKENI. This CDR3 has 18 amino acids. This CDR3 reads CASSPLPVRQRRDYEQYF. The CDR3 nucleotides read TGTGCCAGCTCACCACTCCCGGTTCGACAGAGGAGGGATTACGAGCAGTACTTC.

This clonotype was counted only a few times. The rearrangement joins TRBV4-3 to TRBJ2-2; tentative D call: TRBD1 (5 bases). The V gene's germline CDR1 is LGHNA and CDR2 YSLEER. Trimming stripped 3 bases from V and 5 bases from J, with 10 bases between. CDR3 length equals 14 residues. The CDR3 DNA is TGCGCCAGCAGCCAGGACATCTGGACCGGGGAGCTGTTTTTT. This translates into CASSQDIWTGELFF.

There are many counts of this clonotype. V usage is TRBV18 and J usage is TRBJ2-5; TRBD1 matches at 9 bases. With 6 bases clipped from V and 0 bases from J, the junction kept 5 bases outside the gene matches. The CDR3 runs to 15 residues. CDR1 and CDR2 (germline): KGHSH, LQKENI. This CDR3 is CASSLDRGYQETQYF. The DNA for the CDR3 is TGTGCCAGCTCCCTTGACAGGGGGTACCAAGAGACCCAGTACTTC.